Following are 7 T cell receptor beta chains from one sample sequenced in a study of tumor-infiltrating lymphocytes in primary liver carcinoma. From approximately 450 ng total RNA, TCR beta cDNA was generated with a primer in the constant region. Three-round nested multiplex PCR performed with slightly modified ARM-PCR produced the TCR beta libraries. Each of the first two PCR rounds ran approximately 10 cycles with TRBV1-TRBV30 forward and C-beta reverse primers. TCRdb fed the multiplex PCR reads into MiXCR, producing one record per CDR3 protein. Altogether about 200,000 distinct CDR3 sequences are present, about 82% being singletons, with the ten largest covering 15% to 20%. The study co-extracted DNA and RNA from around 20-30 mg of unsorted bulk tissue. Specimen: tumor tissue from primary liver carcinoma. The receptors shown here come from a man in his forties with primary liver carcinoma and hepatitis B virus infection.

Concerning this clonotype itself: This is likely a read error, given that the CDR3 carries no conserved phenylalanine or tryptophan at its end. This chain uses TRBV29-1 with TRBJ2-5; D perhaps matches TRBD2 (6 bases). Germline V lookup: CDR1 SQVTM, CDR2 ANQGSEA. The CDR3 has 12 amino acids. The CDR3: CSVWGEQGTQYY. Here the CDR3 DNA reads TGCAGCGTTTGGGGGGAGCAAGGGACCCAGTACTAC.

As for this clonotype: At one end, the junction sequence differs from germline, possibly due to a read error. The chain joins TRBV11-1 to TRBJ2-1, with D tentatively TRBD2 (5 bases). Germline-derived CDR1 and CDR2 are SGHAT and FQDESV (reference sequence). The CDR3 runs 16 residues. The CDR3 DNA sequence: TGTGCGAGCTGCCCAGGCAGTAGCGAGATCTACAATGAGCAGTTTTTC. It specifies CASCPGSSEIYNEQFF.

This clonotype was counted once. J is TRBJ2-7 and V is TRBV29-1; TRBD2 matches 7 bases. CDR3 length: 13 residues. Germline CDR1 and CDR2: SQVTM and ANQGSEA. CDR3 DNA sequence: TGCAGTGACTCAGCGGGGAGCTTCTACGAGCAGTACTTC. Translation gives CSDSAGSFYEQYF.

As to this clonotype: Germline is not matched at one junction end, which may reflect a read error. This chain uses TRBV6-5 with TRBJ2-2, with D possibly being TRBD1 (6 bases). This CDR3 is 16 amino acids long. Germline CDR1 reads MNHEY; CDR2 reads SVGAGI. The CDR3 coding sequence is TGCGCCAGCTGTTCTCCAGGGGTCTCCGTCACCGGGGAGCTGTTTTTT. It specifies CASCSPGVSVTGELFF.

V and J are TRBV19 and TRBJ2-1; possibly TRBD1 for D (6 bases). Deletions cut 5 bases from V and 4 bases from J, with 15 bases between. This CDR3 spans 15 amino acids. From germline, CDR1 is LNHDA and CDR2 SQIVND (reference sequence). DNA of the CDR3: TGTGCCAGTAGTCCTTTAACGGGACAATACAATGAGCAGTTCTTC. Protein product: CASSPLTGQYNEQFF.

A note on this clonotype: At one end the junction does not follow the germline gene, possibly because of a read error. The chain uses TRBV11-1 and TRBJ2-7, with D uncertain. The CDR3 is 13 residues long. Looked up from germline, CDR1 is SGHAT and CDR2 is FQDESV (reference sequence). Written as DNA, the CDR3 is TGTGCCACCATGGGGAAGCGATCCTACGAGCAGTATTTC. This codes for CATMGKRSYEQYF.

As to this clonotype: One end of the junction does not line up with germline, which may come from a read error. CDR3 coding DNA: TGTGCCTGCAGTCCCAGGGGCACAGATACGCGGTATTTT. It codes for CACSPRGTDTRYF. The gene calls are TRBV6-6 and TRBJ2-3, with a weak D call TRBD1 (6 bases). The CDR3 runs 13 residues. The germline V gene has CDR1 MNHNY and CDR2 SVGAGI (reference sequence).